This T cell receptor (beta chain) was profiled in a study of blood T cell repertoires in COVID-19. Looking at the study overall: Acute and convalescent COVID-19 specimens originated in the United States, Italy and Spain. From T cells, B-cell-depleted T cells, or PBMCs came the material, which was cDNA or gDNA.

In the source study's methods: Amplified reference gene primers provided the basis for estimating nucleated cell counts. The assay was immunoSEQ multiplex PCR, and TCRdb's table has in-frame clones only and misses some. The V and J calls and clone size come from that table; D and trimming were worked out from the DNA. The sample includes more than 95,000 clones, about 80% of them seen just once. The germline V gene encodes CDR1 SGHNT and CDR2 YYREEE (reference sequence). This CDR3 has 16 amino acids. Trimming removed 1 base at V and 8 bases at J, with 21 bases between. The V call is TRBV5-4, the J call TRBJ1-2; D gene uncertain. The TCR was taken from a woman of 80 years or more with active or convalescent COVID-19. Material: peripheral blood. For the CDR3, the DNA is TGTGCCAGCAGCTTGCCACCGGGATCCACTACGGCGGGCTACACCTTC. This encodes CASSLPPGSTTAGYTF. Variable domain in full (rest from reference TRBV5-4 and TRBJ1-2): ETGVTQSPTHLIKTRGQQVTLRCSSQSGHNTVSWYQQALGQGPQFIFQYYREEENGRGNFPPRFSGLQFPNYSSELNVNALELDDSALYLCASSLPPGSTTAGYTFGSGTRLTVV.